These 29 T cell receptor beta chains were sequenced from one sample in a study of blood T cells in healthy people across ages. The use of a sample-barcoded 5' primer and a J-beta primer mix characterized a second PCR of about 7 to 12 cycles. TCRdb passed the 5' RACE reads through MiXCR, listing each CDR3 protein once. The sample yields some 890,000 distinct CDR3 sequences, 25% to 35% seen once. The data also belong to a second study, concerning T cells of mothers and their children.

The sequencing sample was made of blood. The receptors here all came from a woman aged 40-49 years in good health.

This clonotype was counted only a few times. V gene TRBV19 combines with J gene TRBJ1-6; D possibly corresponds to TRBD1 (5 bases). Germline assignment: CDR1 LNHDA and CDR2 SQIVND (reference sequence). The CDR3 has 16 residues. Trimming shortened V by 5 bases and J by 7 bases, and 18 bases separated the two germline ends. CDR3 loop: CASSRFRGGGNSPLHF. In DNA form, the CDR3 reads TGTGCCAGTAGTCGGTTCCGGGGCGGAGGAAATTCACCCCTCCACTTT.

The chain links TRBV20-1 to TRBJ1-2; weak D call: TRBD1 (5 bases). Trimming cost V 1 base and J 7 bases, with 13 bases left between them. CDR1 is DFQATT, CDR2 SNEGSKA, per germline (reference sequence). CDR3 length equals 13 residues. The CDR3 DNA sequence: TGCAGTGCTAGAGGGTGGGGGTTCCTTGGCTACACCTTC. It encodes CSARGWGFLGYTF.

This clonotype was observed once. A single base separates this from a much larger clone, so it may be a read error. The rearrangement uses TRBV6-5 and TRBJ1-2; the D gene is possibly TRBD1 (6 bases). The CDR3 has 14 amino acids. Germline values: CDR1 MNHEY, CDR2 SVGAGI. The CDR3 DNA follows: TGTGCCAGCAGTTATGAGGACAGTACCTATGGCTGCACCTTC. Amino acids: CASSYEDSTYGCTF.

Only a few counts were recorded for this clonotype. The chain has TRBV19 and TRBJ2-1, with TRBD2 identical over 9 bases. CDR3 length: 17 amino acids. Germline CDR1 is LNHDA and CDR2 is SQIVND (reference sequence). V was pared by 2 bases and J by 3 bases, with 8 bases of the junction left unmatched. The CDR3 here is CASSIPPGLADYNEQFF. CDR3 nucleotide sequence: TGTGCCAGTAGTATACCCCCGGGACTAGCCGACTACAATGAGCAGTTCTTC.

In its sample, this clonotype was seen a few times. The V call is TRBV5-8, the J call TRBJ1-2; D unclear. The germline V gene has CDR1 SGHTS and CDR2 YDEGEE. V lost 3 bases to trimming and J lost 0 bases, with 9 bases between them. This CDR3 comprises 14 residues. The CDR3 protein is CASSSWISNYGYTF. CDR3 nucleotides: TGTGCCAGCAGCTCTTGGATATCTAACTATGGCTACACCTTC. Using reference TRBV5-8 and TRBJ1-2 for the parts outside the CDR3, the full variable domain is EAGVTQSPTHLIKTRGQQATLRCSPISGHTSVYWYQQALGLGLQFLLWYDEGEERNRGNFPPRFSGRQFPNYSSELNVNALELEDSALYLCASSSWISNYGYTFGSGTRLTVV.

Notes on this clonotype: One end of the junction varies from germline; a read error may be responsible. This chain joins TRBV5-1 and TRBJ2-6; a possible D gene is TRBD1 (5 bases). The germline gives CDR1 SGHRS, CDR2 YFSETQ. The CDR3 totals 14 residues. The CDR3 nucleotides are TGCGCCAGCAGCTTGAAGACTGGGGCCAACGTCCGGACTTTC. Its protein product is CASSLKTGANVRTF.

V and J are TRBV7-2 and TRBJ2-7, with 8 positions matching TRBD2. The length of the CDR3 is 15 residues. V gave up 5 bases and J gave up 3 bases; unmatched junction bases: 9. Germline loops: CDR1 SGHTA, CDR2 FQGNSA. The chain's CDR3 is CASSLGREGYYEQYF. The CDR3, as DNA: TGTGCCAGCAGCCTCGGTCGGGAGGGATACTACGAGCAGTACTTC.

To note about this clonotype: Relative to the germline gene, one junction end is altered; a read error may explain this. The chain joins TRBV20-1 to TRBJ2-1; 10 bases line up with TRBD2. In germline, CDR1 is DFQATT, CDR2 SNEGSKA (reference sequence). The CDR3 sequence is 15 residues long. The CDR3 region has the DNA TGCAGTGCAACCAGCGGGGGGGGCCTTTACAATGAGCAGCTCTTC. As protein: CSATSGGGLYNEQLF.

CDR3 protein: CASRTGEVGYTF. The DNA for the CDR3 is TGTGCCAGCCGCACAGGGGAAGTTGGCTACACCTTC. The V gene is TRBV27, the J gene TRBJ1-2; 7 nucleotides line up with TRBD1. Germline V gives CDR1 MNHEY, CDR2 SMNVEV (reference sequence). After removal of 8 bases from V and 7 bases from J, the junction contained 7 bases not matched to a gene. This CDR3 region has 12 residues.

The chain couples TRBV12-3 or TRBV12-4 to TRBJ2-5, with 12 bases that match TRBD1. Trimming took 4 bases from V and 11 from J; bases not matched to a gene: 5. The CDR3 is 13 amino acids. The CDR3 loop reads CASSWGQGAGQYF. CDR3 DNA: TGTGCCAGCAGTTGGGGACAGGGGGCAGGGCAGTACTTC.

This clonotype appeared a few times. DNA for the CDR3: TGTGCCAGCAGGGACAGCCTTGAGCCCCAGCATTTT. Amino acids: CASRDSLEPQHF. The V call is TRBV27, the J call TRBJ1-5; D is perhaps TRBD1 (6 bases). The CDR3 length is 12 residues. Trimming stripped 6 bases from V and 8 bases from J, with 11 bases between. In germline, CDR1 is MNHEY, CDR2 SMNVEV (reference sequence).

CDR3 amino acids: CASRGTVFSGNTIYF. The DNA of the CDR3 is TGTGCCAGCAGGGGGACGGTATTCTCTGGAAACACCATATATTTT. The rearrangement joins TRBV12-3 or TRBV12-4 to TRBJ1-3, with D perhaps matching TRBD1 (5 bases). The CDR3 runs to 15 residues. Between the trimmed V and J ends, which lost 6 bases and 0 bases, there was a span of 12 bases.

The chain recombines TRBV20-1 with TRBJ1-5; tentative D call: TRBD1 (5 bases). V was trimmed by 3 bases and J by 4 bases, leaving 10 bases between them. The CDR3 is 13 amino acids. Germline-derived CDR1 and CDR2 are DFQATT and SNEGSKA (reference sequence). CDR3 sequence: CSASQDMNQPQHF. CDR3 DNA sequence: TGCAGTGCTAGCCAGGACATGAATCAGCCCCAGCATTTT.

The chain links TRBV29-1 to TRBJ2-7; TRBD1 aligns across 8 bases. This CDR3 has 15 residues. J was trimmed by 2 bases and V by 7 bases; bases with no gene match: 13. Per the germline V gene, CDR1 is SQVTM and CDR2 is ANQGSEA. CDR3 loop: CSARPRTGSTYEQYF. In DNA, the CDR3 is TGCAGCGCCCGACCCCGGACAGGGAGCACCTACGAGCAGTACTTC.

This clonotype was found many times. This CDR3 reads CASSQEDAPSIDEQYF. The CDR3 DNA follows: TGTGCCAGCAGCCAAGAAGATGCCCCTTCAATCGACGAGCAGTACTTC. The rearrangement uses TRBV4-2 and TRBJ2-7; no reliable D call. The V gene lost 0 bases and the J gene lost 5 bases, with 17 bases spanning the gap. The CDR3 is made up of 16 amino acids. Germline V gene sequence: CDR1 LGHNA, CDR2 YNFKEQ.

This clonotype was observed a handful of times. The V call is TRBV2, the J call TRBJ1-2, with 8 bases lining up with TRBD1. Germline CDR1 SNHLY, CDR2 FYNNEI. The CDR3 runs to 14 residues. J was trimmed by 5 bases and V by 1 base; bases with no gene match: 3. CDR3 residues: CASSEVQGAYGYTF. The CDR3 region has the DNA TGTGCCAGCAGTGAAGTCCAGGGGGCTTATGGCTACACCTTC.

The table lists this clonotype with many counts. The rearrangement links TRBV14 to TRBJ1-2; 10 nucleotides line up with TRBD1. The V and J ends lost 0 bases and 5 bases, in that order; junction bases with no gene match: 12. The germline V gene encodes CDR1 SGHDN and CDR2 FVKESK. The CDR3 has 18 residues. The CDR3 DNA reads as TGTGCCAGCAGCCAAGAATTGGGCCCGGGACAGGGGCAATATGGCTACACCTTC. Translating gives CASSQELGPGQGQYGYTF.

Written as DNA, the CDR3 is TGCGCCAGCAGACCTGGACTAGCCGGGGAGCAGTACTTC. Translated, it gives CASRPGLAGEQYF. The J gene is TRBJ2-7, the V gene TRBV5-1; TRBD2 aligns across 8 bases. Looked up from germline, CDR1 is SGHRS and CDR2 is YFSETQ. There are 13 residues in the CDR3. V lost 5 bases, J lost 7 bases, and 8 bases stayed unmatched.

On this clonotype itself: This may be a read error: a much more frequent sequence differs by one nucleotide. This chain uses TRBV5-5 with TRBJ2-5; TRBD2 aligns across 9 bases. The CDR3 contains 12 residues. Germline CDR1 is SGHKS and CDR2 is YYEKEE (reference sequence). V shed 5 bases, J shed 11 bases, and the junction held 7 bases outside the gene matches. The CDR3 here is CASRLGAGGQYF. The CDR3 DNA reads as TGTGCCAGCAGGCTGGGTGCGGGAGGGCAGTACTTC. Variable domain in full (rest from reference TRBV5-5 and TRBJ2-5): DAGVTQSPTHLIKTRGQQVTLRCSPISGHKSVSWYQQVLGQGPQFIFQYYEKEERGRGNFPDRFSARQFPNYSSELNVNALLLGDSALYLCASRLGAGGQYFGPGTRLLVL.

This clonotype was seen repeatedly, ten times or more. This chain links TRBV28 with TRBJ2-7, with D perhaps TRBD2 (6 bases). The CDR3 contains 15 residues. The germline V gene has CDR1 MDHEN and CDR2 SYDVKM. V lost 7 bases and J lost 0, with 16 bases in between. CDR3 DNA sequence: TGTGCCAGCACCGAGGTGGGACTGACCTCCTACGAGCAGTACTTC. Its translation: CASTEVGLTSYEQYF.

A remark on this clonotype: A much bigger clone sits one base away, suggesting this may be a read error. This likely comes from a read error, as the CDR3 has no conserved phenylalanine or tryptophan at its end. V and J are TRBV28 and TRBJ2-6, with 7 bases lining up with TRBD1. With V trimmed by 7 bases and J by 0 bases, 3 bases remained unmatched. Germline V gene data show CDR1 as MDHEN and CDR2 as SYDVKM. This CDR3 has 15 amino acids. The CDR3 loop reads CASNRQGSGANVLTV. The DNA for the CDR3 is TGTGCCAGCAATCGACAGGGCTCTGGGGCCAACGTCCTGACTGTC.

This clonotype was seen a handful of times. The V gene is TRBV2, the J gene TRBJ2-7; 7 positions match TRBD1. J lost 2 bases, V lost 5 bases, and 9 bases had no gene match. Germline V gene sequence: CDR1 SNHLY, CDR2 FYNNEI. This CDR3 comprises 15 residues. The CDR3 DNA sequence: TGTGCCAGCAGTACGGGGACAGCTGTCGCCTACGAGCAGTACTTC. This gives the protein CASSTGTAVAYEQYF. Filled out from reference TRBV2 and TRBJ2-7, the complete variable domain reads EPEVTQTPSHQVTQMGQEVILRCVPISNHLYFYWYRQILGQKVEFLVSFYNNEISEKSEIFDDQFSVERPDGSNFTLKIRSTKLEDSAMYFCASSTGTAVAYEQYFGPGTRLTVT.

The chain links TRBV20-1 to TRBJ1-5, with D possibly being TRBD1 (6 bases). This CDR3 comprises 14 residues. CDR1 and CDR2 from the germline V gene are DFQATT and SNEGSKA (reference sequence). The germline V and J ends were trimmed by 6 bases and 4 bases, with 16 bases remaining between them. CDR3: CSATNRARNQPQHF. CDR3 DNA: TGCAGTGCGACGAACAGGGCGAGGAATCAGCCCCAGCATTTT.

This clonotype was recorded at least ten times. The chain has TRBV20-1 and TRBJ2-5, with 10 positions matching TRBD1. This CDR3 has 16 amino acids. The ends lost 3 bases at V and 1 base at J; junction bases unmatched: 8. Germline V gene sequence: CDR1 DFQATT, CDR2 SNEGSKA (reference sequence). CDR3 bases: TGCAGTGCTAGTCGTCGACAGGGGGCCTTCCAAGAGACCCAGTACTTC. Residues: CSASRRQGAFQETQYF.

The chain recombines TRBV23-1 with TRBJ2-5; 8 nucleotides line up with TRBD2. TRBV23-1 is placed among ORFs of uncertain function. CDR3 size: 16 residues. The V and J ends lost 0 bases and 5 bases, in that order; junction bases with no gene match: 8. The CDR3 DNA reads as TGCGCCAGCAGTCAATCCACGGGGGGGTGGTTGGAGACCCAGTACTTC. It encodes CASSQSTGGWLETQYF.

On this clonotype itself: At one end the junction does not follow the germline gene, possibly because of a read error. This chain uses TRBV5-5 with TRBJ2-3; 15 bases map to TRBD2. The V gene's germline CDR1 is SGHKS and CDR2 YYEKEE (reference sequence). The CDR3 loop spans 16 amino acids. The DNA for the CDR3 is TGTGCCTGCAGCCCGGGGACTAGCGGGGGGACAGATACGCAGTATTTT. The encoded protein is CACSPGTSGGTDTQYF.

The rearrangement links TRBV20-1 to TRBJ2-4, with TRBD2 matching over 12 bases. The DNA end favors TRBJ2-7, so the J call may be wrong. CDR3 length: 15 residues. CDR1 is DFQATT, CDR2 SNEGSKA, per germline (reference sequence). The CDR3: CSARPLAGGFYEQYF. The CDR3 region has the DNA TGCAGTGCTAGGCCACTAGCGGGGGGCTTCTACGAGCAGTACTTC.

This clonotype was counted only a few times. The J gene is TRBJ1-2, the V gene TRBV5-1; TRBD1 is a possible D gene (5 bases). The CDR3 is 17 residues long. V was clipped by 4 bases and J by 4 bases, with 23 bases between them. Germline assignment: CDR1 SGHRS and CDR2 YFSETQ. The CDR3 coding sequence is TGCGCCAGCAGCCAAACCCTCAGGGATGGAGGTCGCTATGGCTACACCTTC. This gives the protein CASSQTLRDGGRYGYTF. Full variable domain (missing parts from reference TRBV5-1 and TRBJ1-2): KAGVTQTPRYLIKTRGQQVTLSCSPISGHRSVSWYQQTPGQGLQFLFEYFSETQRNKGNFPGRFSGRQFSNSRSEMNVSTLELGDSALYLCASSQTLRDGGRYGYTFGSGTRLTVV.

The table lists this clonotype with a few counts. The J gene is TRBJ2-1, the V gene TRBV3-1; D could derive from TRBD1 or TRBD2 (5 bases each). Looked up from germline, CDR1 is LGHDT and CDR2 is YNNKEL (reference sequence). The CDR3 is made up of 14 amino acids. V was pared by 4 bases and J by 3 bases, with 10 bases between. The CDR3 is CASSRGTDYNEQFF. For the CDR3, the DNA is TGTGCCAGCAGCCGTGGGACGGACTACAATGAGCAGTTCTTC.